One and the same sample provided the 12 T cell receptor beta chains below, sequenced in a study of blood T cell repertoires in COVID-19. Assay used: immunoSEQ multiplex PCR; TCRdb lists only in-frame clones, some missing. Among 310,000 or so clones, 80% to 95% were seen once, and the ten largest hold 2.2%. Sequencing used peripheral blood. The receptors were sampled from a woman aged 25 to 39 with COVID-19, enrolled during active disease.

V usage is TRBV24-1 and J usage is TRBJ2-1; D possibly corresponds to TRBD2 (6 bases). V was trimmed by 0 bases and J by 6 bases, leaving 14 bases between them. Germline V gives CDR1 KGHDR, CDR2 SFDVKD. The CDR3 sequence is 16 residues long. The CDR3 region has the DNA TGTGCCACCAGTGATTTGCAGACGGGAGTGGGCAATGAGCAGTTCTTC. Its protein is CATSDLQTGVGNEQFF.

The genes are TRBV10-3 and TRBJ1-1, with 9 bases that match TRBD1. The CDR3 extends over 14 amino acids. CDR1 is ENHRY and CDR2 is SYGVKD in the germline V gene. V dropped 6 bases and J dropped 4; count of bases not matched to a gene: 6. For the CDR3, the DNA is TGTGCCATCAGAGAACAGGGGGCAGGCACTGAAGCTTTCTTT. Translating it yields CAIREQGAGTEAFF.

The V gene is TRBV5-5, the J gene TRBJ2-1; 7 bases fit TRBD2. The germline gives CDR1 SGHKS, CDR2 YYEKEE (reference sequence). J gave up 2 bases and V 0 bases, and 2 bases lay outside the gene matches. The CDR3 loop spans 15 amino acids. The CDR3 DNA follows: TGTGCCAGCAGCTTGGGGGGGACTACCTACAATGAGCAGTTCTTC. Translation: CASSLGGTTYNEQFF.

This clone was seen only once. The V and J genes are TRBV5-1 and TRBJ2-7, with D possibly being TRBD1 (6 bases). V was shortened by 0 bases and J by 3 bases, with 16 bases between the two germline ends. Germline assignment: CDR1 SGHRS and CDR2 YFSETQ. This CDR3 is 16 amino acids long. This CDR3 reads CASSLDESVGHYEQYF. The CDR3 nucleotides are TGCGCCAGCAGCTTGGATGAGAGTGTGGGACACTACGAGCAGTACTTC.

The genes are TRBV9 and TRBJ1-2; 8 bases are a match to TRBD1. CDR3 length: 16 amino acids. Trimming removed 4 bases from V and 6 bases from J; junction bases left unmatched: 14. In germline, CDR1 is SGDLS, CDR2 YYNGEE. The CDR3 DNA reads TGTGCCAGCAGCCCCACGTCTAGGACAGGGATCGATGGCTACACCTTC. Residues: CASSPTSRTGIDGYTF.

This clone was counted once. The rearrangement uses TRBV7-9 and TRBJ1-1; TRBD1 aligns across 9 bases. The germline gives CDR1 SEHNR, CDR2 FQNEAQ (reference sequence). The CDR3 loop spans 14 amino acids. Trimming removed 3 bases from V and 5 bases from J; junction bases left unmatched: 4. The CDR3 region has the DNA TGTGCCAGCAGCTTCGGGACAGGGAATACTGAAGCTTTCTTT. Translating gives CASSFGTGNTEAFF.

This clone showed up just a few times. This chain joins TRBV7-2 and TRBJ2-7; D might be TRBD2 (6 bases). This CDR3 spans 15 amino acids. CDR1 and CDR2 (germline): SGHTA, FQGNSA. The V gene lost 6 bases and the J gene lost 5 bases, with 20 bases spanning the gap. This CDR3 is CASSPRWGDDHEQYF. Here the CDR3 DNA reads TGTGCCAGCAGTCCAAGGTGGGGGGACGACCACGAGCAGTACTTC.

This rearrangement joins TRBV28 to TRBJ2-5, with D maybe TRBD1 (5 bases). The CDR3 consists of 15 residues. CDR1 and CDR2 (germline): MDHEN, SYDVKM. V was pared by 1 base and J by 1 base, with 10 bases between. The CDR3 loop reads CASSLFQGSQETQYF. CDR3 nucleotides: TGTGCCAGCAGTTTATTCCAGGGAAGCCAAGAGACCCAGTACTTC. Variable domain in full (rest from reference TRBV28 and TRBJ2-5): DVKVTQSSRYLVKRTGEKVFLECVQDMDHENMFWYRQDPGLGLRLIYFSYDVKMKEKGDIPEGYSVSREKKERFSLILESASTNQTSMYLCASSLFQGSQETQYFGPGTRLLVL.

CDR3 sequence (DNA): TGTGCCAGCAGCTTAGTCGGTCAGGGAGGGACTGAAGCTTTCTTT. As protein: CASSLVGQGGTEAFF. This chain connects TRBV7-2 to TRBJ1-1, with a tentative D call TRBD1 (5 bases). The CDR3 covers 15 residues. Trimming took 1 base from V and 5 from J, leaving 14 bases between them. From germline, CDR1 is SGHTA and CDR2 FQGNSA.

The chain employs TRBV6-4 and TRBJ2-2; no clear D. This CDR3 has 13 residues. V was cut by 3 bases and J by 4 bases, with 6 bases left in between. The germline V gene has CDR1 MRHNA and CDR2 SNTAGT. The CDR3: CASSEHPTGELFF. Written as DNA, the CDR3 is TGTGCCAGCAGTGAACACCCCACCGGGGAGCTGTTTTTT.

The chain carries TRBV28 and TRBJ2-7; 7 nucleotides line up with TRBD2. The V and J ends lost 7 bases and 2 bases, in that order; junction bases with no gene match: 11. This CDR3 has 15 amino acids. The germline V gene encodes CDR1 MDHEN and CDR2 SYDVKM. The DNA of the CDR3 is TGTGCCAGCACCACCTGGCTAGCGGTTACCTACGAGCAGTACTTC. Protein product: CASTTWLAVTYEQYF.

The chain has TRBV19 and TRBJ2-2, with D possibly TRBD2 on 7 matching bases. Germline CDR1 is LNHDA and CDR2 is SQIVND (reference sequence). Trimming took off 4 bases at V and 6 bases at J, with 18 bases between the two ends. The CDR3 extends over 16 amino acids. The CDR3 loop is CASSRGLAEGAGELFF. The DNA of the CDR3 is TGTGCCAGTAGTAGAGGTCTAGCGGAGGGGGCCGGGGAGCTGTTTTTT.